Shown below are 2 T cell receptor beta chains from a single sample sequenced in a study of T cell changes during pregnancy in multiple sclerosis. TCRdb keeps only in-frame clones here, not all; method: immunoSEQ multiplex PCR. The sample lists more than 65,000 clones, approximately 86% seen once, with about 3% in the top ten. Sample: peripheral blood, taken before pregnancy. The receptor source for this set is a female donor with multiple sclerosis, enrolled in a pregnancy study.

The rearrangement links TRBV6-4 to TRBJ2-3; D is possibly TRBD2 (6 bases). This CDR3 spans 13 amino acids. Between the trimmed V and J ends, which lost 6 bases and 3 bases, there was a span of 10 bases. The germline V gene encodes CDR1 MRHNA and CDR2 SNTAGT. The DNA of the CDR3 is TGTGCCAGCAGCCCCGGGGGTACAGATACGCAGTATTTT. The encoded protein is CASSPGGTDTQYF.

The V call is TRBV19, the J call TRBJ2-1, with D possibly being TRBD1 (6 bases). This CDR3 has 15 residues. Germline V lookup: CDR1 LNHDA, CDR2 SQIVND (reference sequence). The V gene lost 5 bases and the J gene lost 4 bases, with 15 bases spanning the gap. CDR3 region: CASSGQRQEYNEQFF. The CDR3 DNA follows: TGTGCCAGTAGTGGGCAAAGACAGGAATACAATGAGCAGTTCTTC.